Listed below are T cell receptor beta chains from one sample, sequenced in a study of read filtering for tumor transcriptome and immune sequencing. TCRdb recomputed calls from the reads with MiXCR, one row per CDR3 protein. In the table there are 75,000 to 95,000 distinct CDR3 sequences, roughly 21% of which are singletons. The specimen was a population of CD138-negative cells sorted from bone marrow. These receptor sequences come from a donor at least 40 years old with multiple myeloma. CDR3s include the opening cysteine and the closing phenylalanine or tryptophan. The D gene is left open where the match is weak. Clone size is shown for a subset of rows, as once, few, many or a class of expanded clone.

d_gene	j_gene	len	abundance	v_gene	CDR3aa	CDR3nt
-	TRBJ2-5	15	many	TRBV5-1	CASSLALGFQETQYF	TGCGCCAGCAGCTTGGCCCTAGGCTTCCAAGAGACCCAGTACTTC
-	TRBJ2-6	15	-	TRBV7-2	CASSFQGAGANVLTF	TGTGCCAGCAGCTTCCAGGGAGCTGGGGCCAACGTCCTGACTTTC
-	TRBJ1-1	13	-	TRBV7-6	CASGLGGQSEAFF	TGTGCCAGCGGCTTAGGGGGGCAAAGTGAAGCTTTCTTT
-	TRBJ1-1	11	-	TRBV9	CASSVLIEAFF	TGTGCCAGCAGCGTCCTGATTGAAGCTTTCTTT
TRBD2	TRBJ2-3	17	-	TRBV28	CASSSPEASGHTDTQYF	TGTGCCAGCAGTTCCCCGGAGGCTAGCGGCCACACAGATACGCAGTATTTT
-	TRBJ2-7	14	few	TRBV2	CASSLTEGRDEQYF	TGTGCCAGCAGTCTCACCGAGGGCAGGGACGAGCAGTACTTC
TRBD1	TRBJ1-5	17	many	TRBV12-3/TRBV12-4	CASSLMAGGRGNQPQHF	TGTGCCAGCAGTTTAATGGCAGGGGGCCGGGGCAATCAGCCCCAGCATTTT
-	TRBJ1-1	12	many	TRBV25-1	CASSSMNTEAFF	TGTGCCAGCAGCAGTATGAACACTGAAGCTTTCTTT
-	TRBJ1-1	16	many	TRBV7-8	CASSLAVAGGLTEAFF	TGTGCCAGCAGCTTAGCGGTGGCCGGGGGACTCACTGAAGCTTTCTTT
TRBD1	TRBJ1-5	16	many	TRBV28	CASSLPGQGAGQPQHF	TGTGCCAGCAGTCTCCCGGGACAGGGGGCAGGTCAGCCCCAGCATTTT
TRBD2	TRBJ2-1	14	many	TRBV11-1	CASLDASGGYEQFF	TGTGCCAGCCTGGACGCTAGCGGGGGTTATGAGCAGTTCTTC
-	TRBJ1-4	14	-	TRBV28	CASSFRPGPEKLFF	TGTGCCAGCAGTTTCCGCCCGGGTCCTGAAAAACTGTTTTTT
-	TRBJ2-6	14	many	TRBV19	CASSITSGANVLTF	TGTGCCAGTAGTATCACCTCTGGGGCTAACGTCCTGACTTTC
TRBD1	TRBJ1-1	13	-	TRBV6-6	CASSRQGNTEALF	TGTGCCAGCAGCCGACAGGGGAACACTGAAGCTCTCTTT
TRBD2	TRBJ2-3	15	many	TRBV5-1	CASTAQAGGVGTQYF	TGCGCCAGCACAGCTCAAGCGGGGGGTGTTGGTACGCAGTATTTT
-	TRBJ2-3	15	many	TRBV28	CASSTQGLGVDTQYF	TGTGCCAGCAGTACCCAGGGGCTAGGAGTAGATACGCAGTATTTT
-	TRBJ1-5	14	-	TRBV28	CASSLKRSNQPQHF	TGTGCCAGCAGTTTGAAAAGGAGCAATCAGCCCCAGCATTTT
TRBD1	TRBJ1-4	13	many	TRBV10-3	CATSDRGDEKLFF	TGTGCCACCTCGGACAGGGGAGATGAAAAACTGTTTTTT
-	TRBJ1-2	12	many	TRBV18	CASSLGGDGYTF	TGTGCCAGCTCACTTGGAGGCGATGGCTACACCTTC
-	TRBJ2-3	15	few	TRBV10-2	CASSESTASTDTQYF	TGCGCCAGCAGTGAGTCGACAGCTAGCACAGATACGCAGTATTTT
-	TRBJ1-6	15	few	TRBV23-1	CASSHNRSWNSPLHF	TGCGCCAGCAGTCATAATCGGAGTTGGAATTCACCCCTCCACTTT
TRBD1	TRBJ2-5	14	-	TRBV9	CASSHRDRKETQYF	TGTGCCAGCAGCCATCGGGACAGGAAAGAGACCCAGTACTTC
-	TRBJ2-6	13	many	TRBV30	CAWDLGGANVLTF	TGTGCCTGGGACCTAGGGGGGGCCAACGTCCTGACTTTC
TRBD1	TRBJ2-7	14	few	TRBV11-1	CASSSDRGRYEQYF	TGTGCCAGCAGCAGCGACAGGGGAAGGTACGAGCAGTACTTC
-	TRBJ1-1	14	-	TRBV7-9	CASSLYGLNTEAFF	TGTGCCAGCAGCTTATACGGGTTGAACACTGAAGCTTTCTTT
-	TRBJ2-7	13	many	TRBV7-2	CASSPRGGYEQYF	TGTGCCAGCAGCCCCAGAGGAGGCTACGAGCAGTACTTC
TRBD1	TRBJ1-5	15	-	TRBV10-3	CAISDFDRENQPQHF	TGTGCCATCAGTGATTTCGACAGGGAAAATCAGCCCCAGCATTTT
TRBD1	TRBJ2-2	14	many	TRBV2	CASRGTGVTGELFF	TGTGCCAGCAGGGGGACAGGGGTCACCGGGGAGCTGTTTTTT
-	TRBJ2-3	13	-	TRBV5-1	CASRTAGTDTQYF	TGCGCCAGCAGGACCGCAGGCACAGATACGCAGTATTTT
-	TRBJ1-1	13	-	TRBV2	CASRTGGSTEAFF	TGTGCCAGCAGGACGGGGGGGAGCACTGAAGCTTTCTTT
TRBD1	TRBJ1-5	12	-	TRBV2	CASSQGAQPQHF	TGTGCCAGCAGTCAGGGGGCTCAGCCCCAGCATTTT
-	TRBJ1-4	13	many	TRBV20-1	CSAPQGSQGKLFF	TGCAGTGCTCCCCAGGGGTCCCAAGGAAAACTGTTTTTT
TRBD1	TRBJ1-5	13	many	TRBV6-6	CASSDRGRQPQHF	TGTGCCAGCAGTGACAGGGGACGGCAGCCCCAGCATTTT
TRBD1	TRBJ2-1	15	many	TRBV7-3	CASSLNRGPYNEQFF	TGTGCCAGCAGCTTAAACAGGGGGCCCTACAATGAGCAGTTCTTC
TRBD2	TRBJ2-1	19	many	TRBV4-1	CASSQVSSGGLSSYNEQFF	TGCGCCAGCAGCCAAGTGTCTAGCGGGGGGTTAAGCTCCTACAATGAGCAGTTCTTC
TRBD1	TRBJ2-2	18	-	TRBV30	CAWSTFLQGAPIAGELFF	TGTGCCTGGAGTACCTTTTTGCAGGGGGCGCCTATAGCCGGGGAGCTGTTTTTT
TRBD1	TRBJ2-3	16	many	TRBV20-1	CSARDAHRGRPDTQYF	TGCAGTGCTAGAGATGCGCACAGGGGGCGGCCAGATACGCAGTATTTT
-	TRBJ2-3	15	few	TRBV2	CASSLGQLSTDTQYF	TGTGCCAGCAGTTTGGGTCAACTATCCACAGATACGCAGTATTTT
TRBD1	TRBJ2-1	15	many	TRBV5-1	CASSLTGAPEDEQFF	TGCGCCAGCAGCTTGACAGGGGCGCCCGAAGATGAGCAGTTCTTC
-	TRBJ2-2	16	many	TRBV7-9	CASSPFGRDRSGELFF	TGTGCCAGCAGCCCGTTTGGAAGGGACCGGTCCGGGGAGCTGTTTTTT
-	TRBJ2-7	13	many	TRBV7-9	CASSSQLGREQYF	TGTGCCAGCAGCTCCCAACTCGGACGCGAGCAGTACTTC
-	TRBJ2-1	12	-	TRBV28	CASSRRGNERSF	TGTGCCAGCAGCCGAAGGGGCAATGAGCGGTCCTTC
-	TRBJ2-2	14	-	TRBV24-1	CATSDLTSSGELFF	TGTGCCACCAGTGACCTTACTAGCTCCGGGGAGCTGTTTTTT
-	TRBJ2-3	16	many	TRBV27	CASSPTEVTSTDTQYF	TGTGCCAGCAGTCCAACAGAGGTGACTAGCACAGATACGCAGTATTTT
-	TRBJ2-5	13	many	TRBV2	CASVDGGQETQYF	TGTGCCAGCGTGGACGGGGGCCAAGAGACCCAGTACTTC
-	TRBJ1-1	14	-	TRBV5-4	CASSLTGRNTEAFF	TGTGCCAGCAGCTTGACGGGGAGGAACACTGAAGCTTTCTTT
TRBD2	TRBJ2-3	13	many	TRBV29-1	CSVGAGAPDTQYF	TGCAGCGTTGGAGCGGGGGCCCCGGATACGCAGTATTTT
-	TRBJ1-1	13	few	TRBV6-5	CASSYSSRAGAFF	TGTGCCAGCAGTTACTCGAGTAGGGCGGGCGCTTTCTTT
TRBD1	TRBJ2-2	17	many	TRBV11-3	CASSLGYRGPNTGELFF	TGTGCCAGCAGCTTAGGCTACAGGGGTCCGAACACCGGGGAGCTGTTTTTT
TRBD1	TRBJ2-7	15	-	TRBV2	CASSERTGVRDEQYF	TGTGCCAGCAGTGAACGGACAGGGGTGAGGGACGAGCAGTACTTC
-	TRBJ2-1	15	many	TRBV14	CASSQKGLVAYEQFF	TGTGCCAGCAGCCAAAAAGGCCTCGTTGCATATGAGCAGTTCTTC
-	TRBJ1-3	13	-	TRBV29-1	CSVNENSGNTIYF	TGCAGCGTTAACGAAAACTCTGGAAACACCATATATTTT
TRBD1	TRBJ1-1	14	few	TRBV20-1	CSARGPLQGARAFF	TGCAGTGCTAGAGGACCGCTACAGGGGGCGAGAGCTTTCTTT
-	TRBJ2-2	13	-	TRBV5-1	CASSLSLFGELSF	TGCGCCAGCAGCTTGTCCCTCTTCGGGGAGCTGTCTTTT